The rows below give T cell receptor beta chains drawn from one sample of a study of regulatory T cells in long-lasting Graves disease. One entry per CDR3 protein results from TCRdb running MiXCR on the multiplex PCR reads. The top ten clones hold about 20% of a sample with approximately 400,000 distinct CDR3 sequences, approximately 10% of them seen once. The sample also formed part of further work on T cells in Graves' hyperthyroidism and ophthalmopathy.

The source was peripheral blood mononuclear cells (PBMCs), collected at new diagnosis, from a patient treated with antithyroid drugs. The receptors were gathered from a woman between 18 and 29 years old with Graves disease. Both conserved end residues are part of each CDR3. D genes are given only for firm matches. Clone size is shown for a subset of rows, as once, few, many or a class of expanded clone.

CDR3 DNA: TGTGCCAGCAGCTTAGAGGAAACGCAAGAGACCCAGTACTTC
CDR3 protein: CASSLEETQETQYF
clone size: .
V gene: TRBV7-9
J gene: TRBJ2-5
D gene: .

CDR3 DNA: TGTGCCAGCAGCTTAGTCGTCCATTACCGGGAGACCCAGTACTTC
CDR3 protein: CASSLVVHYRETQYF
clone size: .
V gene: TRBV7-2
J gene: TRBJ2-5
D gene: .

CDR3 DNA: TGTGCCTGGAGTAGGAGGGGGGCTGGGAATACGCAGTATTTT
CDR3 protein: CAWSRRGAGNTQYF
clone size: many
V gene: TRBV30
J gene: TRBJ2-3
D gene: .

CDR3 DNA: TGTGCCAGCAGTTCCGCGTGGGGGATTACGGTAAGCTCCTACGAGCAGTACTTC
CDR3 protein: CASSSAWGITVSSYEQYF
clone size: many
V gene: TRBV28
J gene: TRBJ2-7
D gene: .

CDR3 DNA: TGCAGTGCTAGAGGAGAGGGCAGCCAGGGAGACACCTTC
CDR3 protein: CSARGEGSQGDTF
clone size: many
V gene: TRBV20-1
J gene: TRBJ1-2
D gene: .

CDR3 DNA: TGTGCCAGCAGGAAACCGGGACTAGCGGGAGCGGGTGAGCAGTTCTTC
CDR3 protein: CASRKPGLAGAGEQFF
clone size: many
V gene: TRBV7-9
J gene: TRBJ2-1
D gene: TRBD2

CDR3 DNA: TGTGCCAGCAGTTCCGATTCATTTAGCAATCAGCCCCAGCATTTT
CDR3 protein: CASSSDSFSNQPQHF
clone size: many
V gene: TRBV27
J gene: TRBJ1-5
D gene: .

CDR3 DNA: TGCAGTGCCCGCCCCCCCCGTCAAGGGGATGAAAAACTGTTTTTT
CDR3 protein: CSARPPRQGDEKLFF
clone size: .
V gene: TRBV20-1
J gene: TRBJ1-4
D gene: .

CDR3 DNA: TGTGCCAGCAGTCGAGGACGACAGGGCGAGAACACTGAAGCTTTCTTT
CDR3 protein: CASSRGRQGENTEAFF
clone size: many
V gene: TRBV6-1
J gene: TRBJ1-1
D gene: TRBD1

CDR3 DNA: TGTGCCAGCAGCCCGGGACAGTCGAACACTGAAGCTTTCTTT
CDR3 protein: CASSPGQSNTEAFF
clone size: many
V gene: TRBV11-3
J gene: TRBJ1-1
D gene: TRBD1

CDR3 DNA: TGTGCCAGCAGGGCGCTAGCGGAGGTATACACAGATACGCAGTATTTT
CDR3 protein: CASRALAEVYTDTQYF
clone size: many
V gene: TRBV2
J gene: TRBJ2-3
D gene: TRBD2

CDR3 DNA: TGCAGTGCTACCGACCGGGGATACAATGAGCAGTTCTTC
CDR3 protein: CSATDRGYNEQFF
clone size: many
V gene: TRBV20-1
J gene: TRBJ2-1
D gene: .

CDR3 DNA: TGTGCCAGCAGCGTAGTATCGGGAGATACGCAGTATTTT
CDR3 protein: CASSVVSGDTQYF
clone size: .
V gene: TRBV9
J gene: TRBJ2-3
D gene: .

CDR3 DNA: TGCAGTGCTAGAGTTCTCCGGGAGGTTTTTGATGAGCAGTTCTTC
CDR3 protein: CSARVLREVFDEQFF
clone size: .
V gene: TRBV20-1
J gene: TRBJ2-1
D gene: TRBD2